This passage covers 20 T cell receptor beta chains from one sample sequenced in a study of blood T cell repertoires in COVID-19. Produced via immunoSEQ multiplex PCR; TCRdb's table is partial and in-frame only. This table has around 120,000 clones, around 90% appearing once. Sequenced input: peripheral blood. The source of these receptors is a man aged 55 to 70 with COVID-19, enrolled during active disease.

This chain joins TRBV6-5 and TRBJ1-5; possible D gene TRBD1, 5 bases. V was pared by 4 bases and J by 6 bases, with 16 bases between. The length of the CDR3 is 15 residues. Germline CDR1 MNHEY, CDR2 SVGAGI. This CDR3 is CASSSAPWGGQPQHF. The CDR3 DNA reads TGTGCCAGCAGTTCCGCCCCCTGGGGCGGTCAGCCCCAGCATTTT.

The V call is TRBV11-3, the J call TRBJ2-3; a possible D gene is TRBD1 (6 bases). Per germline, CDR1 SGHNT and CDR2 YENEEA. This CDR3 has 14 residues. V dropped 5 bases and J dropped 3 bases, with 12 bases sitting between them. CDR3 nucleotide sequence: TGTGCCAGCAGCCAACGCCAGGGGACAGATACGCAGTATTTT. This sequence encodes CASSQRQGTDTQYF.

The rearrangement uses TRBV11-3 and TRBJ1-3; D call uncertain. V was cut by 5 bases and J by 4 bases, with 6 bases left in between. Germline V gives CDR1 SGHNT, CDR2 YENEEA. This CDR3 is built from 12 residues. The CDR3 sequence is CASSLIGNTIYF. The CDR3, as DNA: TGTGCCAGCAGCCTAATAGGAAACACCATATATTTT.

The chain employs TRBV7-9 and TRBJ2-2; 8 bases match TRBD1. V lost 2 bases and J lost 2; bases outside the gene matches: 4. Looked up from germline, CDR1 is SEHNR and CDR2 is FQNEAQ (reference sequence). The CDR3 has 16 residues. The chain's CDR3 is CASSLTGGPNTGELFF. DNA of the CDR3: TGTGCCAGCAGCTTAACAGGGGGTCCAAACACCGGGGAGCTGTTTTTT.

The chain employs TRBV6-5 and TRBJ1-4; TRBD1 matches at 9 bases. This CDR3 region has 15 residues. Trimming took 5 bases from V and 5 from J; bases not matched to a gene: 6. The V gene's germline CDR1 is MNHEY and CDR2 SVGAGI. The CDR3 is CASSPGQGSNEKLFF. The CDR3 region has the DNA TGTGCCAGCAGTCCCGGACAGGGGTCCAATGAAAAACTGTTTTTT.

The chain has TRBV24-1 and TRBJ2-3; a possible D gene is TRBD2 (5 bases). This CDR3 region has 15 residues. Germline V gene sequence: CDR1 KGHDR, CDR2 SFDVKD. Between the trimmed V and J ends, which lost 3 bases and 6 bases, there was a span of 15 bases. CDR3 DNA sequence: TGTGCCACCAGTGATATCGGACTCCTCGGGGATACGCAGTATTTT. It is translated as CATSDIGLLGDTQYF.

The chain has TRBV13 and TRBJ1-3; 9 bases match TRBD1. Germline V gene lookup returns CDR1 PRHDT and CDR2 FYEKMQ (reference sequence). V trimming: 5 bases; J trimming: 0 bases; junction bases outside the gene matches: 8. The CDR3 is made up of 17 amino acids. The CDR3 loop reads CASSKYRGLSSGNTIYF. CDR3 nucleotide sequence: TGTGCCAGCAGCAAGTACAGGGGGCTCAGCTCTGGAAACACCATATATTTT.

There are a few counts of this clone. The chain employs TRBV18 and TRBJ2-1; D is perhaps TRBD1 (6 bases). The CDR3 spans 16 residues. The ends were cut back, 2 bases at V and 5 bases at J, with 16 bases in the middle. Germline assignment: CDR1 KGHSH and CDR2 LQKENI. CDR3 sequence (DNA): TGTGCCAGCTCACCATCATCGGACAGCATTGACAATGAGCAGTTCTTC. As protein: CASSPSSDSIDNEQFF.

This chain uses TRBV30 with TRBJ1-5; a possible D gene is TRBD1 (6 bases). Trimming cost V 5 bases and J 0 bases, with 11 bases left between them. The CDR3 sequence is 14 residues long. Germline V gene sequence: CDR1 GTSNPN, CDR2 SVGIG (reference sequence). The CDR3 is CAWGWTDSNQPQHF. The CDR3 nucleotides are TGTGCCTGGGGGTGGACAGATAGCAATCAGCCCCAGCATTTT.

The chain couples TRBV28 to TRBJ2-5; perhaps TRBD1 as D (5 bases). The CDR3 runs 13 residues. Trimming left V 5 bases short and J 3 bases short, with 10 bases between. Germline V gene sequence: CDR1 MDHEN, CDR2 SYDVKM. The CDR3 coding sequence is TGTGCCAGCAGTCACAGGTGGGAAGAGACCCAGTACTTC. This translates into CASSHRWEETQYF.

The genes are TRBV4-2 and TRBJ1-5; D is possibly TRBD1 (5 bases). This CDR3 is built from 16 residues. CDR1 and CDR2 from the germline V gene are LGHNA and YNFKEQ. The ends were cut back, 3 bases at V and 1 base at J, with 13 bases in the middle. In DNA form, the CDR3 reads TGTGCCAGCAGCCACGGCGAGACAGCAAGCAATCAGCCCCAGCATTTT. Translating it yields CASSHGETASNQPQHF.

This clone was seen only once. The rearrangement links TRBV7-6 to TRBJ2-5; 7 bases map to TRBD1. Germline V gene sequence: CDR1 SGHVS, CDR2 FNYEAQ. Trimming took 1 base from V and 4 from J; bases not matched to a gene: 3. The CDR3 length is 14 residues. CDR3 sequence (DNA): TGTGCCAGCAGCTTAGAGCAGGGGGTAGAGACCCAGTACTTC. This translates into CASSLEQGVETQYF.

In DNA, the CDR3 is TGTGCCAGCACCAAAGCCTTAGCGGGAGAATACGAGCAGTACTTC. It specifies CASTKALAGEYEQYF. J is TRBJ2-7 and V is TRBV25-1; 9 bases agree with TRBD2. From germline, CDR1 is MGHDK and CDR2 SYGVNS. This CDR3 region has 15 residues. Unmatched junction bases numbered 11, after V lost 7 bases and J lost 4 bases.

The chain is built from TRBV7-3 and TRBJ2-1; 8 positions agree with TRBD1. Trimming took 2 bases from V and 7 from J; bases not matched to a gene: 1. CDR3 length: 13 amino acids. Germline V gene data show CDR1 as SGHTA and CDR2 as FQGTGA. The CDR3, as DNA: TGTGCCAGCAGCTTAGACAGGGGAAATGAGCAGTTCTTC. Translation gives CASSLDRGNEQFF. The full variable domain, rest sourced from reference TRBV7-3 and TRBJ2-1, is GAGVSQTPSNKVTEKGKYVELRCDPISGHTALYWYRQSLGQGPEFLIYFQGTGAADDSGLPNDRFFAVRPEGSVSTLKIQRTERGDSAVYLCASSLDRGNEQFFGPGTRLTVL.

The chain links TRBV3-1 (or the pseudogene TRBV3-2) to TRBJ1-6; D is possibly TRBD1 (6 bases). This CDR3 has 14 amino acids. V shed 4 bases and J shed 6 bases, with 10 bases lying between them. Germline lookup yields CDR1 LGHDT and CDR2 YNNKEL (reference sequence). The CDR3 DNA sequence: TGTGCCAGCAGCCTTGGACAGAGTAATTCACCCCTCCACTTT. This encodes CASSLGQSNSPLHF.

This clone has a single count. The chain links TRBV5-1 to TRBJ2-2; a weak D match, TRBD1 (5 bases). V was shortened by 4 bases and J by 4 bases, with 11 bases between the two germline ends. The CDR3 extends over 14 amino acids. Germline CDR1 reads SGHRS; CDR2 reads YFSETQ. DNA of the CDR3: TGCGCCAGCAGCGTCGCAGGGATCACCGGGGAGCTGTTTTTT. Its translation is CASSVAGITGELFF.

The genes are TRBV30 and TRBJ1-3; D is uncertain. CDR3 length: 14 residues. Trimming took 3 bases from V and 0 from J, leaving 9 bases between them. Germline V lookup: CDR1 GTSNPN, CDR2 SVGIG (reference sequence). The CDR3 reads CAWSPPSSGNTIYF. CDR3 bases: TGTGCCTGGAGCCCCCCGAGCTCTGGAAACACCATATATTTT.

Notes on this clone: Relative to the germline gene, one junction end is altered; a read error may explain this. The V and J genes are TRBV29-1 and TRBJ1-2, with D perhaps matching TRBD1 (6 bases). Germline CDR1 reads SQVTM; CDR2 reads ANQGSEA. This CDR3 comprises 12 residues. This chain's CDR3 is CSVDTGLRFIAF. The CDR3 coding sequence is TGCAGCGTTGATACAGGGTTGAGGTTTATAGCCTTC.

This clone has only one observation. The CDR3 sequence is CAWSVPHTGGRGEKLFF. The DNA of the CDR3 is TGTGCCTGGAGCGTACCCCATACAGGGGGCCGAGGTGAAAAACTGTTTTTT. The chain joins TRBV30 to TRBJ1-4; the match to TRBD1 covers 9 bases. The CDR3 runs 17 residues. J lost 7 bases, V lost 3 bases, and 15 bases had no gene match. From germline, CDR1 is GTSNPN and CDR2 SVGIG (reference sequence).

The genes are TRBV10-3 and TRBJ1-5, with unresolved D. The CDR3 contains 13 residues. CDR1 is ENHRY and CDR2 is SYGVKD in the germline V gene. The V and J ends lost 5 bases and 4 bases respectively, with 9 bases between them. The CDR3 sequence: CAISLHENQPQHF. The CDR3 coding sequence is TGTGCCATCAGTCTTCACGAGAATCAGCCCCAGCATTTT.